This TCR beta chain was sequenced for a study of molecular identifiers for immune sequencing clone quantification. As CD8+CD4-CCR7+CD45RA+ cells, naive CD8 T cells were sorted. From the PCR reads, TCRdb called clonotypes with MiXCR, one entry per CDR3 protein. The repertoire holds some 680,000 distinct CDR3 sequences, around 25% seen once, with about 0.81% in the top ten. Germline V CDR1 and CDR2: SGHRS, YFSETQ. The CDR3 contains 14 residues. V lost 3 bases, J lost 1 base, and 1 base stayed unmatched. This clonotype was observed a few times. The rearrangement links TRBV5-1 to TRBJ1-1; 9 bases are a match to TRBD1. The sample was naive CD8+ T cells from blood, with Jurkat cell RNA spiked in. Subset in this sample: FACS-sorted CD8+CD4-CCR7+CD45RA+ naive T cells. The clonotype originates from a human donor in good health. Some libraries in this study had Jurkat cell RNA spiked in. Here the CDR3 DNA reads TGCGCCAGCAGCTGGACAGGGGCGAACACTGAAGCTTTCTTT. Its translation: CASSWTGANTEAFF. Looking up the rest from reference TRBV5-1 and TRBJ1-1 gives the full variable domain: KAGVTQTPRYLIKTRGQQVTLSCSPISGHRSVSWYQQTPGQGLQFLFEYFSETQRNKGNFPGRFSGRQFSNSRSEMNVSTLELGDSALYLCASSWTGANTEAFFGQGTRLTVV.